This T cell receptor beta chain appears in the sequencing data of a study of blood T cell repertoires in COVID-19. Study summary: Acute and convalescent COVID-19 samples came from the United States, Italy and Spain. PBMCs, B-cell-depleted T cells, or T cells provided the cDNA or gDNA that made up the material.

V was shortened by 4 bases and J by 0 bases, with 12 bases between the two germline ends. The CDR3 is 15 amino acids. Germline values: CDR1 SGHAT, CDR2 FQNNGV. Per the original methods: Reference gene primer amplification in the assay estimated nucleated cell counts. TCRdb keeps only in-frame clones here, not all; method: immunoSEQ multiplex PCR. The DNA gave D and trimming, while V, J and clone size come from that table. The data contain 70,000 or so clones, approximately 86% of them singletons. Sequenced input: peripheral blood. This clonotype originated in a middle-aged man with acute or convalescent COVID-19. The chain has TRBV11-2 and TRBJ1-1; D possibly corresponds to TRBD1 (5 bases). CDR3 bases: TGTGCCAGCAGCTCGCGACAGAACATGAACACTGAAGCTTTCTTT. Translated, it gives CASSSRQNMNTEAFF.